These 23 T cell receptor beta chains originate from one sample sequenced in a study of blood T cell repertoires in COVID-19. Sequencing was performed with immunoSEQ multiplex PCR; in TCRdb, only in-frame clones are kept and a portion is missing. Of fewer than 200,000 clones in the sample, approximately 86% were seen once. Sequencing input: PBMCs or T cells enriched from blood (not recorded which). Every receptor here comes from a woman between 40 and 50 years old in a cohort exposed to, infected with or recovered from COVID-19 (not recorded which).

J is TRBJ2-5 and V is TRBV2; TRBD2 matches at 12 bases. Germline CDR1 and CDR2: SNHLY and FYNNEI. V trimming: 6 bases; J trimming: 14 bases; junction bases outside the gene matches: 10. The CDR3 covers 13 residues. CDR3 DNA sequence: TGTGCCAGCAGCCGCGGACTAGCGGGAACTAGATACTTC. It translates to CASSRGLAGTRYF.

CDR3 sequence (DNA): TGTGCCAGCAGCTTAGTAGAAATGGGACAAGGTTTGTTTATAGGTGAGCTGAAGTACTTC. It codes for CASSLVEMGQGLFIGELKYF. This chain joins TRBV7-6 and TRBJ2-7, with TRBD1 as a possible D gene (6 bases). The CDR3 consists of 20 residues. V was trimmed by 1 base and J by 11 bases, leaving 36 bases between them. From germline, CDR1 is SGHVS and CDR2 FNYEAQ. Variable domain in full (rest from reference TRBV7-6 and TRBJ2-7): GAGVSQSPRYKVTKRGQDVALRCDPISGHVSLYWYRQALGQGPEFLTYFNYEAQQDKSGLPNDRFSAERPEGSISTLTIQRTEQRDSAMYRCASSLVEMGQGLFIGELKYFGPGTRLTVT.

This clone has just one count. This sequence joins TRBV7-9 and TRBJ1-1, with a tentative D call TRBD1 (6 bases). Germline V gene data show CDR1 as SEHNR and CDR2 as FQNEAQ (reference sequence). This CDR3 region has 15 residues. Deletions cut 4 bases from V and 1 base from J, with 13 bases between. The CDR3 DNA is TGTGCCAGCAGCTCCCAACAGGGAGAGAACACTGAAGCTTTCTTT. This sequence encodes CASSSQQGENTEAFF.

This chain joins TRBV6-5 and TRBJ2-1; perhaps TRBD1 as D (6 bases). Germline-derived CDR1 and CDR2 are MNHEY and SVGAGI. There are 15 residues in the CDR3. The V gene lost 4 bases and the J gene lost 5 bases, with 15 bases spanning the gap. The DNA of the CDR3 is TGTGCCAGCAGTTGGGGGCAGGGTCGCCACAATGAGCAGTTCTTC. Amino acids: CASSWGQGRHNEQFF.

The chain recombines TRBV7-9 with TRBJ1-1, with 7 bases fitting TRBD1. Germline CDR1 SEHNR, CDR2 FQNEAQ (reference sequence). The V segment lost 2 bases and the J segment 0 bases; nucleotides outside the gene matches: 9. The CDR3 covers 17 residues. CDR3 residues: CASSLLQGLGMNTEAFF. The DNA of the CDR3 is TGTGCCAGCAGCTTACTACAGGGGCTTGGTATGAACACTGAAGCTTTCTTT.

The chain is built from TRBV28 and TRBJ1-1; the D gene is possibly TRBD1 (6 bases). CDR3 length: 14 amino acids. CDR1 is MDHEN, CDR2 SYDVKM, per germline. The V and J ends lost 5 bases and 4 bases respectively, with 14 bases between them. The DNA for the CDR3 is TGTGCCAGCAGTCCCGAGACAGGTATCACTGAAGCTTTCTTT. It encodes CASSPETGITEAFF. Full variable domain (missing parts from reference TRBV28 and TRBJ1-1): DVKVTQSSRYLVKRTGEKVFLECVQDMDHENMFWYRQDPGLGLRLIYFSYDVKMKEKGDIPEGYSVSREKKERFSLILESASTNQTSMYLCASSPETGITEAFFGQGTRLTVV.

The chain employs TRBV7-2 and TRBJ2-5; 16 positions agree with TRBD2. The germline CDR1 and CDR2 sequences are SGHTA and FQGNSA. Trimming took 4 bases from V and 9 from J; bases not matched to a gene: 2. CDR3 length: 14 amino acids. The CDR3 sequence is CASSWGLAGGPQYF. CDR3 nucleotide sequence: TGTGCCAGCAGCTGGGGACTAGCGGGGGGGCCCCAGTACTTC.

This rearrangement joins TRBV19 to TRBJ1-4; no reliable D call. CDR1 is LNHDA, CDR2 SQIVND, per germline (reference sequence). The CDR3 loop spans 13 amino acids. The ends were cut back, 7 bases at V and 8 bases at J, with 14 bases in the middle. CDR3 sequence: CASNAQTKEKLFF. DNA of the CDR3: TGTGCCAGTAACGCACAGACGAAGGAAAAACTGTTTTTT. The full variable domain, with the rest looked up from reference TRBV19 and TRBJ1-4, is DGGITQSPKYLFRKEGQNVTLSCEQNLNHDAMYWYRQDPGQGLRLIYYSQIVNDFQKGDIAEGYSVSREKKESFPLTVTSAQKNPTAFYLCASNAQTKEKLFFGSGTQLSVL.

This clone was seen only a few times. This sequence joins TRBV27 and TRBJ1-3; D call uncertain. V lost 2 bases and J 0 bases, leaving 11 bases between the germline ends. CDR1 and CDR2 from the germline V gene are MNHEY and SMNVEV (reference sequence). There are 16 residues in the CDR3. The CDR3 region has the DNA TGTGCCAGCAGTTTAGGGTACGGGGACTCTGGAAACACCATATATTTT. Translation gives CASSLGYGDSGNTIYF.

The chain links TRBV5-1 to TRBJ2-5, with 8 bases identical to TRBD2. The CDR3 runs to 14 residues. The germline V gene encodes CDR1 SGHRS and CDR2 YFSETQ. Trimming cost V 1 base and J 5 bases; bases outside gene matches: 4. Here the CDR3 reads CASSLQAGVETQYF. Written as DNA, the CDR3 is TGCGCCAGCAGCTTGCAAGCGGGGGTGGAGACCCAGTACTTC.

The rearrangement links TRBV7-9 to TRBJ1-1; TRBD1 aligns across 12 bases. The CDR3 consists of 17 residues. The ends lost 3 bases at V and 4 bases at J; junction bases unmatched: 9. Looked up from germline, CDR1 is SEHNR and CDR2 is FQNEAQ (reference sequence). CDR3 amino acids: CASSFSGQGAAVTEAFF. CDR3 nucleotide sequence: TGTGCCAGCAGCTTTTCGGGACAGGGGGCGGCGGTCACTGAAGCTTTCTTT.

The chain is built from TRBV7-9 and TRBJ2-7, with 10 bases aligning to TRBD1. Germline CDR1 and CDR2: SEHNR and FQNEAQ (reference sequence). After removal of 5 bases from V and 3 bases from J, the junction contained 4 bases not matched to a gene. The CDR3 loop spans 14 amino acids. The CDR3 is CASSPGQGFYEQYF. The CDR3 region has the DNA TGTGCCAGCAGCCCGGGACAGGGGTTCTACGAGCAGTACTTC.

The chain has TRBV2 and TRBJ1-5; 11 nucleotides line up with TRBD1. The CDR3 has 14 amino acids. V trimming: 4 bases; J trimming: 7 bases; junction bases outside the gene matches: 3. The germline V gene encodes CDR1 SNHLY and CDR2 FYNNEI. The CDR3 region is CASSGTGGEQPQHF. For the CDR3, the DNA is TGTGCCAGCAGTGGGACAGGGGGCGAGCAGCCCCAGCATTTT.

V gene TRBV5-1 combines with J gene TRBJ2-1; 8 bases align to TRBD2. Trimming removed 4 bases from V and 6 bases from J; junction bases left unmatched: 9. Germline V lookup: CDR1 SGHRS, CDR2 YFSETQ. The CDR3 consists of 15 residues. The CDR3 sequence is CASSLLGTRANEQFF. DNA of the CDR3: TGCGCCAGCAGCCTGTTAGGGACTAGAGCCAATGAGCAGTTCTTC. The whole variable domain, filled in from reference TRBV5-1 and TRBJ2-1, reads KAGVTQTPRYLIKTRGQQVTLSCSPISGHRSVSWYQQTPGQGLQFLFEYFSETQRNKGNFPGRFSGRQFSNSRSEMNVSTLELGDSALYLCASSLLGTRANEQFFGPGTRLTVL.

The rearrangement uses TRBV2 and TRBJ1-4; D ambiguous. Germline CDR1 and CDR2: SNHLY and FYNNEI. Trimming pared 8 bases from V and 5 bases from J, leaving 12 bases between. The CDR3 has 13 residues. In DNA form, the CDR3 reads TGTGCCAGCTCCGGGAACGGAAATGAAAAACTGTTTTTT. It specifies CASSGNGNEKLFF.

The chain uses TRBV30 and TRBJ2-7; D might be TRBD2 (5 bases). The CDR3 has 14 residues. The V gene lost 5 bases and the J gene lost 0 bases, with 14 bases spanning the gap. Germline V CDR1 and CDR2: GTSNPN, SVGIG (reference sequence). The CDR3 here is CAWLKRGSSYEQYF. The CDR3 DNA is TGTGCCTGGCTCAAGCGAGGGAGCTCCTACGAGCAGTACTTC.

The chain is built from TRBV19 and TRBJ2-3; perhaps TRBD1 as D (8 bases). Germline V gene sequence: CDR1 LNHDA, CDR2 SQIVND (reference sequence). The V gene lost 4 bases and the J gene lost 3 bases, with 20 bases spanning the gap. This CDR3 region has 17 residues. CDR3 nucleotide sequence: TGTGCCAGTAGTAAGGGGACTACCACAGGGGGAACAGATACGCAGTATTTT. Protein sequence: CASSKGTTTGGTDTQYF. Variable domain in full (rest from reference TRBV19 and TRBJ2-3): DGGITQSPKYLFRKEGQNVTLSCEQNLNHDAMYWYRQDPGQGLRLIYYSQIVNDFQKGDIAEGYSVSREKKESFPLTVTSAQKNPTAFYLCASSKGTTTGGTDTQYFGPGTRLTVL.

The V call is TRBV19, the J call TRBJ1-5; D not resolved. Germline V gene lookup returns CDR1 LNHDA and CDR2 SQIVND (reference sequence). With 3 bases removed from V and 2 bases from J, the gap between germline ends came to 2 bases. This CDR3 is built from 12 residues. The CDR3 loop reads CASSIGNQPQHF. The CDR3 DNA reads TGTGCCAGTAGTATCGGCAATCAGCCCCAGCATTTT.

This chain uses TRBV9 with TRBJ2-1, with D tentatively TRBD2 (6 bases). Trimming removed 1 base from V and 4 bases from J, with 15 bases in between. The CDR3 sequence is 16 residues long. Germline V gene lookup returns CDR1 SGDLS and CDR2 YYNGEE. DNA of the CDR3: TGTGCCAGCAGCGTATGGTCGGAGGGGTATTACAATGAGCAGTTCTTC. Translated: CASSVWSEGYYNEQFF.

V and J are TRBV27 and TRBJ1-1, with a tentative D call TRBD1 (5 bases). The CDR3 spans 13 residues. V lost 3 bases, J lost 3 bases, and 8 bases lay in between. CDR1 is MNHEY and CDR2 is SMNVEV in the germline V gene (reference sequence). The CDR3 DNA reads TGTGCCAGCAGTTTCGGAGGGGACACTGAAGCTTTCTTT. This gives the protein CASSFGGDTEAFF.

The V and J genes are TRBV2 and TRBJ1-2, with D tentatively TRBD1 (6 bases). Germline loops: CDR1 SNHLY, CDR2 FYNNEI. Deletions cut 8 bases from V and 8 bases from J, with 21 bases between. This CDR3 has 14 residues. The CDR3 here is CASGTVQGHDGYTF. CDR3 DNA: TGTGCCAGCGGGACCGTACAGGGACACGACGGCTACACCTTC. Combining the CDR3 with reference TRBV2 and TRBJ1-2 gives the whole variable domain EPEVTQTPSHQVTQMGQEVILRCVPISNHLYFYWYRQILGQKVEFLVSFYNNEISEKSEIFDDQFSVERPDGSNFTLKIRSTKLEDSAMYFCASGTVQGHDGYTFGSGTRLTVV.

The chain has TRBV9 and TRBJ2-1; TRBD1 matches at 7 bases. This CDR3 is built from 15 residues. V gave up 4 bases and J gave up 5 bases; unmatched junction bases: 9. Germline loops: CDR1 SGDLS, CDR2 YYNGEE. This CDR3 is CASSTGAWGNNEQFF. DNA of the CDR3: TGTGCCAGCAGCACAGGGGCTTGGGGGAACAATGAGCAGTTCTTC.

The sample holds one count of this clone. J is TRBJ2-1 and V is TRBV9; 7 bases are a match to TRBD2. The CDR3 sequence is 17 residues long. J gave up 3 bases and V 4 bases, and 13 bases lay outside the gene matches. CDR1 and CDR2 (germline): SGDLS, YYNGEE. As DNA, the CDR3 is TGTGCCAGCAGCACGCTAGCGGAGACGACTTACTACAATGAGCAGTTCTTC. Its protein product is CASSTLAETTYYNEQFF.